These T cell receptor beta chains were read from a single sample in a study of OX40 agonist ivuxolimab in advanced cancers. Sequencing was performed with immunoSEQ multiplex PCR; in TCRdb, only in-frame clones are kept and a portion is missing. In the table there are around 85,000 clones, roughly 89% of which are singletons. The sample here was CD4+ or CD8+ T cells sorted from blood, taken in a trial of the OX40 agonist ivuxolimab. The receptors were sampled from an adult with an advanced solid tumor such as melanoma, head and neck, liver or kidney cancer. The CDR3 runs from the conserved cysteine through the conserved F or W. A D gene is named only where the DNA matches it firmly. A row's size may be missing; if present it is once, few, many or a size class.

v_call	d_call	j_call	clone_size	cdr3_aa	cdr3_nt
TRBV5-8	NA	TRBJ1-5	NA	CASSLAGTQGKHF	TGTGCCAGCAGCTTGGCCGGGACCCAGGGTAAACATTTT
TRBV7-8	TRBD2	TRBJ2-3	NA	CASTPGGGTDTQYF	TGTGCCAGCACCCCGGGAGGGGGAACAGATACGCAGTATTTT
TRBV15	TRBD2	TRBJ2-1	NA	CATSTSGTSVEQFF	TGTGCCACCAGCACCTCCGGGACTAGCGTTGAGCAGTTCTTC
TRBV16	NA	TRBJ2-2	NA	CASSPNPDSNTGELFF	TGTGCCAGCAGCCCTAACCCGGATTCGAACACCGGGGAGCTGTTTTTT
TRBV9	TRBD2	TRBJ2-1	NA	CASSASGRAMNEQFF	TGTGCCAGCAGCGCTAGCGGGAGGGCAATGAATGAGCAGTTCTTC
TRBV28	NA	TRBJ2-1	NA	CASSLSLDEDEQFF	TGTGCCAGCAGTTTATCCCTGGATGAAGATGAGCAGTTCTTC
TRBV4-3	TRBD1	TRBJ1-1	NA	CASSQVPLRQGATDTEAFF	TGCGCCAGCAGCCAAGTTCCCCTGCGACAGGGGGCGACAGACACTGAAGCTTTCTTT
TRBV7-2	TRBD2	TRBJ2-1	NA	CASSPLLAGGPKHNEQFF	TGTGCCAGCAGCCCCCTACTAGCGGGAGGGCCTAAGCACAATGAGCAGTTCTTC
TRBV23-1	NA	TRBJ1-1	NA	CASSLVENTEAFF	TGCGCCAGCAGTCTCGTAGAGAACACTGAAGCTTTCTTT
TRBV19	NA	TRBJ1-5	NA	CASKFPGSNQPQHF	TGTGCCAGTAAGTTTCCGGGTAGCAATCAGCCCCAGCATTTT
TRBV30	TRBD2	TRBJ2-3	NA	CAFGTSFADTQYF	TGTGCCTTTGGGACTAGCTTCGCAGATACGCAGTATTTT
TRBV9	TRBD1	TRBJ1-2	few	CASNGQGDYGYTF	TGTGCCAGCAACGGACAGGGTGACTATGGCTACACCTTC
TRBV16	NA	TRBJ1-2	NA	CASTRGHGEAYGYTF	TGTGCCAGCACCCGCGGGCACGGGGAGGCATATGGCTACACCTTC
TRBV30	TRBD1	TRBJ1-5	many	CAWGTENSNQPQHF	TGTGCCTGGGGGACAGAGAATAGCAATCAGCCCCAGCATTTT
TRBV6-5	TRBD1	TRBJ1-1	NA	CASKGTGLNTEAFF	TGTGCCAGCAAAGGGACAGGGCTTAACACTGAAGCTTTCTTT
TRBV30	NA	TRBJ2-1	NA	CAWSARDGRDGNEQFF	TGTGCCTGGAGTGCGCGGGACGGGCGGGACGGCAATGAGCAGTTCTTC
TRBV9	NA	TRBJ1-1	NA	CASSVAGRTEAFF	TGTGCCAGCAGCGTAGCAGGGCGAACTGAAGCTTTCTTT
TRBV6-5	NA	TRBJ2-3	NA	CASSPSQWDTQYF	TGTGCCAGCAGCCCGTCTCAATGGGATACGCAGTATTTT
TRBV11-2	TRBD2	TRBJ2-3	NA	CASSLGGGIADTQYF	TGTGCCAGCAGCTTAGGCGGGGGTATCGCAGATACGCAGTATTTT
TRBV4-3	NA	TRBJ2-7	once	CASSQERAVKYEQYF	TGCGCCAGCAGCCAAGAGCGTGCAGTGAAGTACGAGCAGTACTTC
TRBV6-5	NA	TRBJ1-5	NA	CASSSIQVLGNQPQHF	TGTGCCAGCAGTTCAATCCAGGTGTTGGGCAATCAGCCCCAGCATTTT
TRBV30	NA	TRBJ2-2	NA	CAWSRTDTGELFF	TGTGCCTGGAGCAGGACCGACACCGGGGAGCTGTTTTTT
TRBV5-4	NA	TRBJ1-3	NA	CASSAPSSGNTIYF	TGTGCCAGCAGCGCCCCCTCGTCAGGAAACACCATATATTTT
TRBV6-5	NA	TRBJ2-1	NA	CASSLRDEQFF	TGTGCCAGCAGTTTAAGGGATGAGCAGTTCTTC
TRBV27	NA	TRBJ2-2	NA	CASSGGGGELFF	TGTGCCAGCAGTGGTGGGGGCGGGGAGCTGTTTTTT
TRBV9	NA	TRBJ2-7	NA	CASSGGVSYEQYF	TGTGCCAGCAGCGGGGGTGTATCCTACGAGCAGTACTTC
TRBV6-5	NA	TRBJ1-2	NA	CASSYSEGPYGYTF	TGTGCCAGCAGTTACTCGGAAGGTCCTTATGGCTACACCTTC